What follows describes a single T cell receptor (beta chain). The CDR3 totals 16 residues. V trimming: 4 bases; J trimming: 0 bases; junction bases outside the gene matches: 7. Germline CDR1 reads LNHDA; CDR2 reads SQIVND (reference sequence). The source of the sample is a study of blood T cell repertoires in COVID-19. Study summary: Researchers got acute and convalescent COVID-19 samples from the United States, Italy and Spain. The cDNA or gDNA used as material had been derived from T cells, B-cell-depleted T cells, or PBMCs.

Seattle cases were enrolled at active infection and followed longitudinally. Per the authors' pipeline: Reference gene primers were amplified, and this amplification served to estimate nucleated cell counts. Profiled with immunoSEQ multiplex PCR; TCRdb holds only in-frame clones, not every one. The V and J calls and clone size were taken over from that table, and D and trimming were inferred from the DNA. The data show around 470,000 clones, with roughly 89% seen just once and about 1% held by the top ten. The sequence came from a man between 18 and 35 years old with COVID-19, enrolled during active disease. The rearrangement uses TRBV19 and TRBJ2-7; 9 positions match TRBD2. Sequencing input: peripheral blood. This CDR3 reads CASSTRTSGSSYEQYF. The CDR3 bases are TGTGCCAGTAGTACCCGCACTAGCGGGTCCTCCTACGAGCAGTACTTC.